Following are 27 T cell receptor beta chains from one sample sequenced in a study of T cell responses to AZD1222 COVID-19 vaccine. Using immunoSEQ multiplex PCR, the repertoire was profiled, and TCRdb retains in-frame clones only, with some absent. The data contain under 200,000 clones, 94% of them singletons. Source: peripheral blood, taken on day 0 of AZD1222 vaccination. All receptors come from an adult in good health.

The chain has TRBV9 and TRBJ2-6; 7 nucleotides align to TRBD1. Unmatched junction bases numbered 3, after V lost 4 bases and J lost 2 bases. The CDR3 extends over 15 amino acids. The germline V gene has CDR1 SGDLS and CDR2 YYNGEE. CDR3 DNA: TGTGCCAGCAGCTTAACAGGGGCTGGGGCCAACGTCCTGACTTTC. This codes for CASSLTGAGANVLTF. The full variable domain, its missing parts supplied by reference TRBV9 and TRBJ2-6, is DSGVTQTPKHLITATGQRVTLRCSPRSGDLSVYWYQQSLDQGLQFLIQYYNGEERAKGNILERFSAQQFPDLHSELNLSSLELGDSALYFCASSLTGAGANVLTFGAGSRLTVL.

J is TRBJ2-7 and V is TRBV24-1, with D possibly being TRBD1 (5 bases). Trimming took 2 bases from V and 3 from J, leaving 13 bases between them. The CDR3 covers 15 residues. The germline CDR1 and CDR2 sequences are KGHDR and SFDVKD. The CDR3 bases are TGTGCCACCAGTGATTGGCCGGACACCAACTACGAGCAGTACTTC. As protein: CATSDWPDTNYEQYF.

The rearrangement links TRBV12-3 or TRBV12-4 to TRBJ1-1; D remains ambiguous. The germline V and J ends were trimmed by 6 bases and 0 bases, with 8 bases remaining between them. CDR3 length equals 13 residues. The CDR3: CASRLQMNTEAFF. CDR3 DNA: TGTGCCAGCAGGCTACAGATGAACACTGAAGCTTTCTTT.

This chain links TRBV7-2 with TRBJ2-1; perhaps TRBD2 as D (5 bases). Germline CDR1 reads SGHTA; CDR2 reads FQGNSA. This CDR3 contains 13 residues. Trimming pared 5 bases from V and 12 bases from J, leaving 17 bases between. The DNA for the CDR3 is TGTGCCAGCAGCGACTTATTAGCCGGAGGGCAGTTCTTC. Its translation: CASSDLLAGGQFF.

This clone was seen a single time. The J gene is TRBJ1-1, the V gene TRBV2; unclear D gene. The germline CDR1 and CDR2 sequences are SNHLY and FYNNEI. Trimming pared 7 bases from V and 2 bases from J, leaving 11 bases between. CDR3 length: 13 amino acids. CDR3 loop: CASKVGYNTEAFF. CDR3 DNA: TGTGCCAGCAAGGTCGGTTATAACACTGAAGCTTTCTTT. Drawing the rest from reference TRBV2 and TRBJ1-1, the complete variable domain is EPEVTQTPSHQVTQMGQEVILRCVPISNHLYFYWYRQILGQKVEFLVSFYNNEISEKSEIFDDQFSVERPDGSNFTLKIRSTKLEDSAMYFCASKVGYNTEAFFGQGTRLTVV.

This clone is a singleton in its sample. The gene calls are TRBV6-1 and TRBJ2-1; weak D call: TRBD2 (6 bases). CDR3 length equals 15 residues. Germline values: CDR1 MNHNS, CDR2 SASEGT. Deletions cut 5 bases from V and 6 bases from J, with 17 bases between. The CDR3 DNA sequence: TGTGCCAGCAGTACCGGGAGAGACGGGGTCAATGAGCAGTTCTTC. This sequence encodes CASSTGRDGVNEQFF.

This clone was seen once. V usage is TRBV9 and J usage is TRBJ1-2, with TRBD1 matching 7 bases. The CDR3 extends over 15 amino acids. Unmatched junction bases numbered 8, after V lost 0 bases and J lost 6 bases. Per germline, CDR1 SGDLS and CDR2 YYNGEE. CDR3 protein: CASSVGSTGWDGYTF. CDR3 nucleotide sequence: TGTGCCAGCAGCGTAGGGTCGACAGGGTGGGATGGCTACACCTTC.

The V call is TRBV5-1, the J call TRBJ1-1, with D perhaps matching TRBD1 (5 bases). The CDR3 has 18 amino acids. Germline assignment: CDR1 SGHRS and CDR2 YFSETQ. Trimming left V 0 bases short and J 1 base short, with 19 bases between. The CDR3 here is CASSLAPSRLGQNTEAFF. CDR3 coding DNA: TGCGCCAGCAGCTTGGCCCCCTCGAGGCTGGGGCAGAACACTGAAGCTTTCTTT.

The chain uses TRBV5-4 and TRBJ2-1; 15 bases match TRBD2. With V trimmed by 4 bases and J by 0 bases, 2 bases remained unmatched. The CDR3 covers 17 residues. Germline V gene lookup returns CDR1 SGHNT and CDR2 YYREEE (reference sequence). For the CDR3, the DNA is TGTGCCAGCAGCCGGACTAGCGGGAGGGCCTCCTACAATGAGCAGTTCTTC. This codes for CASSRTSGRASYNEQFF.

This sequence joins TRBV14 and TRBJ2-1, with TRBD2 identical over 8 bases. The CDR3 covers 13 residues. V gave up 5 bases and J gave up 6 bases; unmatched junction bases: 3. Germline V gene lookup returns CDR1 SGHDN and CDR2 FVKESK. In nucleotides, the CDR3 is TGTGCCAGCAGCGGACTAGCAGGCAATGAGCAGTTCTTC. This codes for CASSGLAGNEQFF.

J is TRBJ1-1 and V is TRBV12-3 or TRBV12-4; D is possibly TRBD1 (5 bases). CDR3 length: 12 amino acids. V was pared by 0 bases and J by 11 bases, with 10 bases between. The CDR3 DNA is TGTGCCAGCAGTTTAGCGCAAGGGGTCGCTTTCTTT. Translated, it gives CASSLAQGVAFF.

CDR3 bases: TGTGCCAGTAGTCTTACCGGGCCCTATGGCTACACCTTC. This codes for CASSLTGPYGYTF. This chain links TRBV19 with TRBJ1-2; unclear D gene. V lost 5 bases and J lost 4, with 11 bases in between. The CDR3 has 13 residues. Germline CDR1 is LNHDA and CDR2 is SQIVND (reference sequence).

The chain employs TRBV28 and TRBJ2-1; D gene ambiguous. The germline CDR1 and CDR2 sequences are MDHEN and SYDVKM. This CDR3 region has 15 residues. V lost 3 bases and J lost 0, with 9 bases in between. CDR3 in DNA: TGTGCCAGCAGTTTGGGCGACCCCTCCTACAATGAGCAGTTCTTC. As protein: CASSLGDPSYNEQFF.

The V call is TRBV29-1, the J call TRBJ1-1; TRBD1 is a possible D gene (6 bases). The CDR3 spans 13 residues. Germline lookup yields CDR1 SQVTM and CDR2 ANQGSEA. Trimming pared 4 bases from V and 2 bases from J, leaving 11 bases between. CDR3 region: CSVVGGINTEAFF. The CDR3 bases are TGCAGCGTTGTTGGGGGCATCAACACTGAAGCTTTCTTT.

The chain links TRBV10-3 to TRBJ1-1; D uncertain. Germline assignment: CDR1 ENHRY and CDR2 SYGVKD. The CDR3 loop spans 13 amino acids. Trimming left V 2 bases short and J 0 bases short, with 4 bases between. The CDR3 is CAISEGLNTEAFF. For the CDR3, the DNA is TGTGCCATCAGTGAGGGGCTGAACACTGAAGCTTTCTTT.

V is TRBV20-1 and J is TRBJ1-5; no clear D. The V end lost 3 bases, the J end lost 7 bases, and 7 bases lay between the germline ends. This CDR3 has 11 amino acids. Germline V gene sequence: CDR1 DFQATT, CDR2 SNEGSKA (reference sequence). CDR3 bases: TGCAGTGCTAGCCGTAACCAGCCCCAGCATTTT. It is translated as CSASRNQPQHF.

This sequence joins TRBV28 and TRBJ1-2; D is perhaps TRBD1 (6 bases). Germline V CDR1 and CDR2: MDHEN, SYDVKM. Deletions cut 7 bases from V and 4 bases from J, with 13 bases between. The CDR3 runs 13 residues. The DNA of the CDR3 is TGTGCCAGCACCTGGGGGGCCCCCTATGGCTACACCTTC. This translates into CASTWGAPYGYTF.

The gene calls are TRBV19 and TRBJ1-1; D is unclear. With 4 bases removed from V and 1 base from J, the gap between germline ends came to 7 bases. CDR1 is LNHDA, CDR2 SQIVND, per germline (reference sequence). The CDR3 is made up of 13 amino acids. The CDR3 here is CASSNTANTEAFF. For the CDR3, the DNA is TGTGCCAGTAGTAACACAGCGAACACTGAAGCTTTCTTT. Full variable domain (remainder filled in from reference TRBV19 and TRBJ1-1): DGGITQSPKYLFRKEGQNVTLSCEQNLNHDAMYWYRQDPGQGLRLIYYSQIVNDFQKGDIAEGYSVSREKKESFPLTVTSAQKNPTAFYLCASSNTANTEAFFGQGTRLTVV.

This clone was observed once. V is TRBV28 and J is TRBJ1-2; possibly TRBD1 for D (6 bases). CDR3 length equals 15 residues. Trimming left V 6 bases short and J 5 bases short, with 19 bases between. The germline gives CDR1 MDHEN, CDR2 SYDVKM. CDR3 sequence (DNA): TGTGCCAGCAGGAGAGTAGGGGGGACAAGTTATGGCTACACCTTC. This translates into CASRRVGGTSYGYTF.

This chain joins TRBV11-2 and TRBJ2-3; tentatively, D is TRBD1 (6 bases). Germline loops: CDR1 SGHAT, CDR2 FQNNGV. The V end lost 5 bases, the J end lost 0 bases, and 12 bases lay between the germline ends. There are 15 residues in the CDR3. The CDR3 region is CASSAGTNSTDTQYF. The CDR3 region has the DNA TGTGCCAGCAGCGCAGGGACAAACAGCACAGATACGCAGTATTTT.

This clone was counted a few times. The chain has TRBV10-3 and TRBJ2-1; TRBD1 is a possible D gene (6 bases). V shed 9 bases and J shed 5 bases, with 11 bases lying between them. In germline, CDR1 is ENHRY, CDR2 SYGVKD. The CDR3 totals 12 residues. The CDR3 DNA is TGTGCCATTTCGGACAGCCACAATGAGCAGTTCTTC. It translates to CAISDSHNEQFF.

This chain's CDR3 is CASSRTGHNEKLFF. The CDR3 DNA follows: TGTGCCAGCAGTCGGACAGGGCATAATGAAAAACTGTTTTTT. The chain is built from TRBV6-5 and TRBJ1-4; 8 bases are a match to TRBD1. This CDR3 is 14 amino acids long. The germline V gene encodes CDR1 MNHEY and CDR2 SVGAGI. V lost 5 bases, J lost 4 bases, and 3 bases stayed unmatched.

The chain uses TRBV19 and TRBJ2-3; D possibly corresponds to TRBD1 (5 bases). Germline V gives CDR1 LNHDA, CDR2 SQIVND (reference sequence). The CDR3 spans 13 residues. Deletions cut 7 bases from V and 6 bases from J, with 14 bases between. DNA for the CDR3: TGTGCCAGTAATAGGGGAAACACCGATACGCAGTATTTT. Its protein is CASNRGNTDTQYF.

This chain uses TRBV7-9 with TRBJ1-1; unclear D gene. The CDR3 length is 15 residues. Looked up from germline, CDR1 is SEHNR and CDR2 is FQNEAQ (reference sequence). Trimming left V 2 bases short and J 2 bases short, with 12 bases between. CDR3 nucleotide sequence: TGTGCCAGCAGCTTAACCCCGGGTCTAAACACTGAAGCTTTCTTT. Its protein is CASSLTPGLNTEAFF.

The chain couples TRBV20-1 to TRBJ2-7, with TRBD2 matching 8 bases. CDR3 length equals 14 residues. From germline, CDR1 is DFQATT and CDR2 SNEGSKA (reference sequence). With V trimmed by 3 bases and J by 6 bases, 10 bases remained unmatched. The CDR3 DNA is TGCAGTGCTAGTTTTAGCGGGACCCCGACCGAGCAGTACTTC. This sequence encodes CSASFSGTPTEQYF.

The chain joins TRBV7-8 to TRBJ1-3; D unresolved. CDR3 size: 14 residues. V was trimmed by 4 bases and J by 0 bases, leaving 7 bases between them. Germline V CDR1 and CDR2: SGHVS, FQNEAQ. This CDR3 reads CASSSPPSGNTIYF. DNA for the CDR3: TGTGCCAGCAGCTCCCCCCCCTCTGGAAACACCATATATTTT.

The gene calls are TRBV7-8 and TRBJ2-7; the match to TRBD2 covers 10 bases. V lost 7 bases to trimming and J lost 5 bases; unmatched junction nucleotides: 8. The germline V gene has CDR1 SGHVS and CDR2 FQNEAQ. CDR3 length equals 14 residues. The DNA of the CDR3 is TGTGCCAGCACCCCGGGACTAGCGTCCCACGAGCAGTACTTC. Amino acids: CASTPGLASHEQYF.